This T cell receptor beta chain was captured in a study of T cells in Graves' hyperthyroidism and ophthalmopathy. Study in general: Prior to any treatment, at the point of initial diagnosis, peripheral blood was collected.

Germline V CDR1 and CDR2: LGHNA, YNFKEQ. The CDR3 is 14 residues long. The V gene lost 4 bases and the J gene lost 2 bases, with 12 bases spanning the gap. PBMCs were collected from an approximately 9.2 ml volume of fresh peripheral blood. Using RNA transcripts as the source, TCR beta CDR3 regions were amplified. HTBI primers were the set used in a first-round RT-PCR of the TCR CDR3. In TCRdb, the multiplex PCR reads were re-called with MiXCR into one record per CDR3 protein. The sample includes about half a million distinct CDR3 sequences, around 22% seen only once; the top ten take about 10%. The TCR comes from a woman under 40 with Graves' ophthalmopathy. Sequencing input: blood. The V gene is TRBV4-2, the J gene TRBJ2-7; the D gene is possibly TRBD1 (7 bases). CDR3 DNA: TGTGCCAGCAGCCCGCGGGACAGCACCTACGAGCAGTACTTC. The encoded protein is CASSPRDSTYEQYF.